These 9 T cell receptor beta chains share one sample of origin, sequenced in a study of tumor and adjacent non-tumor tissue in lung cancer. No cell sorting was done before RNA was extracted from the tissue. Three rounds of nested PCR, following a modified ARM-PCR protocol, produced the TCRbeta library. A single record per CDR3 protein comes from TCRdb applying MiXCR to the multiplex PCR reads. The sample comprises fewer than 150,000 distinct CDR3 sequences, approximately 66% of which are singletons, and approximately 18% rests with the top ten. Input material: lung tumor tissue. The receptors stem from a man between 60 and 75 years old with small cell lung cancer.

This clonotype was seen many times. The chain joins TRBV20-1 to TRBJ1-4, with D hard to call. The CDR3 has 13 amino acids. The ends were cut back, 1 base at V and 1 base at J, with 4 bases in the middle. Germline V gene data show CDR1 as DFQATT and CDR2 as SNEGSKA (reference sequence). The CDR3 here is CSARAETNEKLFF. CDR3 nucleotides: TGCAGTGCTAGAGCGGAAACTAATGAAAAACTGTTTTTT.

In regard to this clonotype: A junction boundary mismatches the germline segment, possibly from a read error. This chain links TRBV7-9 with TRBJ2-1; 13 nucleotides align to TRBD2. The CDR3 runs 18 residues. In germline, CDR1 is SEHNR, CDR2 FQNEAQ (reference sequence). For the CDR3, the DNA is TGTGCCAGCAGTTCGCGACTAGCGGGAGGCCGAAAAAACAATGGGCAGTTCTTC. Protein sequence: CASSSRLAGGRKNNGQFF.

CDR3 nucleotide sequence: TGTGCCAGCAGCTTCCTCAACAATGAGCAGTTCTTC. Translation: CASSFLNNEQFF. The rearrangement joins TRBV11-2 to TRBJ2-1, with unresolved D. Germline CDR1 is SGHAT and CDR2 is FQNNGV. V gave up 3 bases and J gave up 5 bases, with 5 bases separating them. The length of the CDR3 is 12 residues.

The chain has TRBV5-6 and TRBJ2-7; perhaps D is TRBD1 or TRBD2 (6 bases each). Trimming cost V 6 bases and J 0 bases, with 19 bases left between them. The CDR3 length is 16 residues. The germline V gene has CDR1 SGHDT and CDR2 YYEEEE. CDR3 in DNA: TGTGCCAGCAACTTATTTGGGTGGGGGGCCTCCTACGAGCAGTACTTC. Translating gives CASNLFGWGASYEQYF.

The rearrangement links TRBV4-1 to TRBJ2-3; D unresolved. The CDR3 runs 17 residues. Between the trimmed V and J ends, which lost 1 base and 1 base, there was a span of 15 bases. Germline CDR1 reads MGHRA; CDR2 reads YSYEKL. CDR3 loop: CASSQVPGRSRTDTQYF. Here the CDR3 DNA reads TGCGCCAGCAGCCAAGTTCCGGGCAGATCGCGCACAGATACGCAGTATTTT.

About this clonotype itself: At one boundary the junction diverges from the germline segment, which might be a read error. The rearrangement joins TRBV4-2 to TRBJ2-1; 10 bases match TRBD1. The CDR3 spans 15 residues. Germline V gene sequence: CDR1 LGHNA, CDR2 YNFKEQ. The CDR3 DNA follows: TGTGCCAGCGGCCGAGGACAGGGGGGATACAATGAGCAATTCTTC. Protein product: CASGRGQGGYNEQFF.

This clonotype was seen many times. This chain uses TRBV30 with TRBJ2-1, with D uncertain. CDR1 is GTSNPN, CDR2 SVGIG, per germline (reference sequence). The CDR3 contains 11 residues. V lost 0 bases to trimming and J lost 10 bases, with 7 bases between them. The CDR3 DNA is TGTGCCTGGAGTGTAACCGTCGAGCAGTTCTTC. Protein: CAWSVTVEQFF.

The chain links TRBV13 to TRBJ1-3; 8 nucleotides agree with TRBD1. The CDR3 sequence is 16 residues long. Germline lookup yields CDR1 PRHDT and CDR2 FYEKMQ (reference sequence). The V and J ends lost 1 base and 2 bases, in that order; junction bases with no gene match: 4. CDR3 DNA sequence: TGTGCCAGCAGCTTAGACTGGACAGGGACTGGAAACACCATATATTTT. This codes for CASSLDWTGTGNTIYF.

Comment on this clonotype: At one of its ends the junction is not consistent with the germline gene, which may arise from a read error. The chain uses TRBV11-3 and TRBJ2-3; D may be TRBD2 (5 bases). Germline lookup yields CDR1 SGHNT and CDR2 YENEEA. This CDR3 is built from 16 residues. The CDR3 region is CASSPRGARATDTQYF. CDR3 nucleotide sequence: TGTGCCAGCAGCCCTAGAGGTGCGAGGGCCACAGACACGCAGTATTTT. Drawing the rest from reference TRBV11-3 and TRBJ2-3, the complete variable domain is EAGVVQSPRYKIIEKKQPVAFWCNPISGHNTLYWYLQNLGQGPELLIRYENEEAVDDSQLPKDRFSAERLKGVDSTLKIQPAELGDSAVYLCASSPRGARATDTQYFGPGTRLTVL.